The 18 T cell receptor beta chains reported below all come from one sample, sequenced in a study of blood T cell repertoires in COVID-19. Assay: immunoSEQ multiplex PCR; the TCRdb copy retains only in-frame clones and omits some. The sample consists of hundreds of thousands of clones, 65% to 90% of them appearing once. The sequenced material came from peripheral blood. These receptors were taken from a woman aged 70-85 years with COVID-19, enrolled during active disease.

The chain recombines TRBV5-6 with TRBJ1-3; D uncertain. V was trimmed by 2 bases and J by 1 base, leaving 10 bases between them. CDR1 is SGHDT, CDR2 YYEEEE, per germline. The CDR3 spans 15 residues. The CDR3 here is CASSFGQKSGNTIYF. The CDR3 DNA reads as TGTGCCAGCAGCTTTGGTCAGAAATCTGGAAACACCATATATTTT.

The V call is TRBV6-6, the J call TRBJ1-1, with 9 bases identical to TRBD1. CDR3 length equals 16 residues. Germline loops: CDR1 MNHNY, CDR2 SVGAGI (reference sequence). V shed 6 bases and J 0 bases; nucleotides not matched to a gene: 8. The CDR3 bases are TGTGCCAGCAGACTCAGACAGGGGGATGTGAACACTGAAGCTTTCTTT. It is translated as CASRLRQGDVNTEAFF.

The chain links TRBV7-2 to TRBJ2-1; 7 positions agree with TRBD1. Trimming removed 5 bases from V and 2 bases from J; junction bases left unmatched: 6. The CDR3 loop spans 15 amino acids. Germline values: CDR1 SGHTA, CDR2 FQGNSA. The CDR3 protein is CASSEGQVAYNEQFF. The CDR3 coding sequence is TGTGCCAGCAGCGAAGGACAGGTCGCCTACAATGAGCAGTTCTTC.

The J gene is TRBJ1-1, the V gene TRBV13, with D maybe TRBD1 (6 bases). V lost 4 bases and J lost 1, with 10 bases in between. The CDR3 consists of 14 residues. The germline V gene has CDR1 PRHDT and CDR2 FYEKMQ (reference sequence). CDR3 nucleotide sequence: TGTGCCAGCAGCTCCCGACAGGCGAACACTGAAGCTTTCTTT. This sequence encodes CASSSRQANTEAFF.

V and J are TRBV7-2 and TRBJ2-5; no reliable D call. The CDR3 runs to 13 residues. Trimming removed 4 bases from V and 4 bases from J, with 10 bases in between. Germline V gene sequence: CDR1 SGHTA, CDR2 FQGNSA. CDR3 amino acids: CASSSSYAETQYF. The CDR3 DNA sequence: TGTGCCAGCAGCTCCTCCTACGCAGAGACCCAGTACTTC.

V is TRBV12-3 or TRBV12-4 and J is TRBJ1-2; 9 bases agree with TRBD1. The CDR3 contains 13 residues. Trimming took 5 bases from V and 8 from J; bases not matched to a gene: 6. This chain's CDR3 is CASSSWDRVGYTF. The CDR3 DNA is TGTGCCAGCAGTAGCTGGGACAGGGTCGGCTACACCTTC.

The CDR3 DNA sequence: TGTGCCAGCAGCCCAGGGGGCGCGGAGACCCAGTACTTC. Protein: CASSPGGAETQYF. The V gene is TRBV5-6, the J gene TRBJ2-5; 8 bases match TRBD1. Unmatched junction bases numbered 4, after V lost 4 bases and J lost 5 bases. The CDR3 consists of 13 residues. CDR1 and CDR2 from the germline V gene are SGHDT and YYEEEE.

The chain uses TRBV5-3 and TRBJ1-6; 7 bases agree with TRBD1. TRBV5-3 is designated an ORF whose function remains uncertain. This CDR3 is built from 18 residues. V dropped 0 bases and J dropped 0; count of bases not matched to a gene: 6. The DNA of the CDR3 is TGTGCCAGAAGCTTGGGGTCAGGGGGTAACTCCTATAATTCACCCCTCCACTTT. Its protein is CARSLGSGGNSYNSPLHF.

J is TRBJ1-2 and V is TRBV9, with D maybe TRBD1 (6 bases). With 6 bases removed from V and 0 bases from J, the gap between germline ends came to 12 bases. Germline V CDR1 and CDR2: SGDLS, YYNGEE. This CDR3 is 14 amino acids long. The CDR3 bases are TGTGCCAGCACCCCGGACAGCGCTAACTATGGCTACACCTTC. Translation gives CASTPDSANYGYTF.

For the CDR3, the DNA is TGTGCCAGCTCTAGCGGCTTTTACGAGCAGTACTTC. It is translated as CASSSGFYEQYF. The chain uses TRBV3-1 (or the pseudogene TRBV3-2) and TRBJ2-7; 7 nucleotides align to TRBD2. V lost 8 bases to trimming and J lost 4 bases; unmatched junction nucleotides: 5. The germline V gene encodes CDR1 LGHDT and CDR2 YNNKEL (reference sequence). This CDR3 has 12 residues.

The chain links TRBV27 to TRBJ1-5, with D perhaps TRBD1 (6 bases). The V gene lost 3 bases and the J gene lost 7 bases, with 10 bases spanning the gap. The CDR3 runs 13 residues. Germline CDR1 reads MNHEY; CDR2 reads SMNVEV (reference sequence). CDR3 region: CASSLTGSQPQHF. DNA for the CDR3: TGTGCCAGCAGTTTGACAGGCAGCCAGCCCCAGCATTTT.

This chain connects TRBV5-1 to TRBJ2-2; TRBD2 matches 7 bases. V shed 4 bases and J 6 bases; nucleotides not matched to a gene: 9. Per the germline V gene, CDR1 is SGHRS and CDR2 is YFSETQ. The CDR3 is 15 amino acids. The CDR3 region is CASSPLPGLSGELFF. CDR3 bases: TGCGCCAGCAGCCCGCTACCGGGACTATCCGGGGAGCTGTTTTTT.

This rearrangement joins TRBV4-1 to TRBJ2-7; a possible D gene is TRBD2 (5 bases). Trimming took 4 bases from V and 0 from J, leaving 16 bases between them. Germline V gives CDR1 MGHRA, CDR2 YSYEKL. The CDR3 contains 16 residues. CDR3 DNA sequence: TGCGCCAGCAGCCCCCGGACTCCCACCTCCTCCTACGAGCAGTACTTC. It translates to CASSPRTPTSSYEQYF.

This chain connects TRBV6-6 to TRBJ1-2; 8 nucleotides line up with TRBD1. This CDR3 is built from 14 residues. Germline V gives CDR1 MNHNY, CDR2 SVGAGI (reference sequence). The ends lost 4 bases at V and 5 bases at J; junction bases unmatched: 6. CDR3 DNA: TGTGCCAGCAGTTTAGGACAGGGATCATATGGCTACACCTTC. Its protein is CASSLGQGSYGYTF.

Here the CDR3 reads CAWRGTQGIAYYEQYF. In nucleotides, the CDR3 is TGTGCCTGGAGGGGGACCCAGGGGATCGCTTACTACGAGCAGTACTTC. The chain has TRBV30 and TRBJ2-7; tentative D call: TRBD1 (6 bases). Germline assignment: CDR1 GTSNPN and CDR2 SVGIG (reference sequence). With 3 bases removed from V and 3 bases from J, the gap between germline ends came to 21 bases. The CDR3 length is 16 residues.

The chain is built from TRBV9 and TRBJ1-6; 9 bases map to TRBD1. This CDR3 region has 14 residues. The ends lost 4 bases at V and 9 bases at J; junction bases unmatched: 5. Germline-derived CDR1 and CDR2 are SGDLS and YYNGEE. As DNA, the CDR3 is TGTGCCAGCAGCATGGGACAGGGTGGTTCACCCCTCCACTTT. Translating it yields CASSMGQGGSPLHF.

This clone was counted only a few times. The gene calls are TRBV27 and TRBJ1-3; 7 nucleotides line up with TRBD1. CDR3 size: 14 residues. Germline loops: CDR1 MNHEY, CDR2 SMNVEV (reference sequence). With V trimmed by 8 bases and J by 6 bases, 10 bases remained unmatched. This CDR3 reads CASRSTGQENTIYF. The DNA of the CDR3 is TGTGCCAGCCGTTCCACCGGACAGGAAAACACCATATATTTT.

In DNA form, the CDR3 reads TGTGCCAGCAGCTCCGCCGGGACTAGCGGGGGCCGGGGGAATGAGCAGTTCTTC. This translates into CASSSAGTSGGRGNEQFF. The rearrangement uses TRBV11-3 and TRBJ2-1; TRBD2 matches 14 bases. The CDR3 totals 18 residues. Germline lookup yields CDR1 SGHNT and CDR2 YENEEA. J gave up 7 bases and V 4 bases, and 12 bases lay outside the gene matches.